The rows below give T cell receptor beta chains drawn from one sample of a study of molecular identifiers for immune sequencing clone quantification. Each CDR3 protein is one row after TCRdb ran MiXCR on the PCR reads. The repertoire holds approximately 550,000 distinct CDR3 sequences, around 25% seen once, with under 0.8% in the top ten. Sample: naive CD8+ T cells from blood, with Jurkat cell RNA spiked in. Source of these receptors: a human donor in good health. Some libraries in this study had Jurkat cell RNA spiked in. CDR3s include the opening cysteine and the closing phenylalanine or tryptophan. The D gene is left open where the match is weak. Size tells how often a clone was seen (once, few, many) or the class of an expanded clone, and some rows leave it out.

>-|TRBJ2-7|TRBV20-1|-
CSARPRGTYEQYF
TGCAGTGCTAGACCCCGAGGGACCTACGAGCAGTACTTC
>many|TRBJ2-1|TRBV4-1|-
CASSQEGRNEQFF
TGCGCCAGCAGCCAAGAAGGGCGGAATGAGCAGTTCTTC
>once|TRBJ2-7|TRBV13|-
CASGSQAYEQYF
TGTGCCAGCGGCTCACAAGCCTACGAGCAGTACTTC
>many|TRBJ2-5|TRBV5-1|TRBD2
CASRTTSGGLETQYF
TGCGCCAGCAGAACTACTAGCGGGGGGCTAGAGACCCAGTACTTC
>-|TRBJ2-7|TRBV30|-
CAWSVSGHEQYF
TGTGCCTGGAGTGTATCTGGGCACGAGCAGTACTTC
>-|TRBJ1-5|TRBV27|-
CASRGLLGNQPQHF
TGTGCCAGCCGAGGGTTGTTGGGGAATCAGCCCCAGCATTTT
>-|TRBJ1-1|TRBV7-8|-
CASSFQGFTEAFF
TGTGCCAGCAGCTTTCAGGGATTCACTGAAGCTTTCTTT
>-|TRBJ2-3|TRBV9|-
CASSEENRPTPFTDTQYF
TGTGCCAGCAGCGAGGAAAACCGACCAACTCCGTTCACAGATACGCAGTATTTT
>many|TRBJ1-5|TRBV6-2/TRBV6-3|TRBD1
CASSTTGIGNQPQHF
TGTGCCAGCAGCACGACAGGGATTGGCAATCAGCCCCAGCATTTT
>few|TRBJ2-7|TRBV5-1|-
CASSFPPYEQYF
TGCGCCAGCAGCTTCCCCCCCTACGAGCAGTACTTC
>few|TRBJ2-7|TRBV4-3|TRBD2
CASSQDSSGSGYEQYF
TGCGCCAGCAGCCAAGATTCGAGCGGGAGCGGCTACGAGCAGTACTTC
>few|TRBJ2-1|TRBV6-2/TRBV6-3|-
CASSYEDSRVNEQFF
TGTGCCAGCAGTTACGAGGACTCCCGAGTGAATGAGCAGTTCTTC
>-|TRBJ2-5|TRBV7-9|TRBD2
CASSFYPGGQETQYF
TGTGCCAGCAGCTTCTATCCGGGGGGCCAAGAGACCCAGTACTTC
>few|TRBJ2-1|TRBV25-1|-
CASSENGVREQFF
TGTGCCAGCAGTGAAAATGGGGTTAGAGAGCAGTTCTTC
>many|TRBJ2-7|TRBV28|TRBD1
CASTPYRGSRSEQYF
TGTGCCAGCACCCCTTACAGGGGATCTCGGTCCGAGCAGTACTTC
>-|TRBJ2-7|TRBV19|-
CAYTRSGRGSYEQYF
TGTGCCTATACCCGGTCCGGACGGGGCTCCTACGAGCAGTACTTC
>many|TRBJ2-7|TRBV7-9|-
CASRPHLGGYEQYF
TGTGCCAGCAGACCCCACCTAGGGGGCTACGAGCAGTACTTC
>-|TRBJ1-5|TRBV4-3|-
CASSQERHQPQHF
TGCGCCAGCAGCCAAGAGAGGCATCAGCCCCAGCATTTT
>few|TRBJ2-7|TRBV7-6|-
CASSLADKYEQYF
TGTGCCAGCAGCCTAGCCGATAAGTACGAGCAGTACTTC
>few|TRBJ2-7|TRBV27|TRBD1
CASTGTGGVEQYF
TGTGCCAGCACCGGGACAGGGGGTGTCGAGCAGTACTTC
>-|TRBJ2-3|TRBV20-1|TRBD2
CSARQREGRTDTQYF
TGCAGTGCTAGGCAGCGGGAGGGTAGAACAGATACGCAGTATTTT
>-|TRBJ2-1|TRBV27|-
CASSPTSYNEQFF
TGTGCCAGCAGTCCGACAAGCTACAATGAGCAGTTCTTC
>-|TRBJ1-5|TRBV28|-
CANSFARSGQPQHF
TGTGCCAACAGTTTTGCAAGGTCAGGTCAGCCCCAGCATTTT
>many|TRBJ2-3|TRBV4-3|-
CASSQEVASTDTQYF
TGCGCCAGCAGCCAAGAAGTGGCTAGCACAGATACGCAGTATTTT
>-|TRBJ2-7|TRBV9|-
CASSVVGEVTSSYEQYF
TGTGCCAGCAGCGTCGTTGGGGAAGTAACAAGCTCCTACGAGCAGTACTTC
>many|TRBJ1-5|TRBV28|TRBD1
CASSPGQGAPQPQHF
TGTGCCAGCAGTCCGGGACAGGGGGCTCCTCAGCCCCAGCATTTT
>many|TRBJ2-5|TRBV4-1|-
CASSQDHLPGETQYF
TGCGCCAGCAGCCAAGATCATCTCCCCGGAGAGACCCAGTACTTC
>-|TRBJ1-3|TRBV9|-
CASSGERGRELSGNTIYF
TGTGCCAGCAGCGGAGAGCGAGGCAGGGAGCTCTCTGGAAACACCATATATTTT
>-|TRBJ1-1|TRBV9|-
CASSPSDYSRAFF
TGTGCCAGCAGCCCCTCCGATTACAGTCGCGCTTTCTTT
>many|TRBJ2-5|TRBV4-3|-
CASSQDLTQETQYF
TGCGCCAGCAGCCAAGATCTGACCCAAGAGACCCAGTACTTC
>many|TRBJ2-2|TRBV28|-
CASSSYHLLSGPGELFF
TGTGCCAGCAGTTCGTATCATCTTCTCTCGGGTCCCGGGGAGCTGTTTTTT
>-|TRBJ1-1|TRBV10-2|TRBD1
CASSERTGTVGTEAFF
TGCGCCAGCAGCGAACGGACAGGGACGGTTGGCACTGAAGCTTTCTTT
>-|TRBJ2-3|TRBV9|TRBD2
CASSHNLAGGSTDTQYF
TGTGCCAGCAGCCATAATCTAGCGGGGGGGAGCACAGATACGCAGTATTTT
>few|TRBJ2-7|TRBV20-1|-
CSAREGTRNEQYF
TGCAGTGCTAGAGAAGGTACCAGGAACGAGCAGTACTTC
>many|TRBJ1-5|TRBV25-1|-
CASSGDLNQPQHF
TGTGCCAGCAGTGGGGATCTAAACCAGCCCCAGCATTTT
>-|TRBJ1-5|TRBV5-6|-
CASGLSGYVYNQPQHF
TGTGCCAGCGGCTTGTCAGGGTACGTTTACAATCAGCCCCAGCATTTT
>-|TRBJ2-3|TRBV24-1|-
CATSDLPTDTQYF
TGTGCCACCAGTGATCTCCCCACAGATACGCAGTATTTT
>few|TRBJ2-7|TRBV18|-
CASSLDRVNYEQYF
TGTGCCAGCTCACTTGACCGGGTCAACTACGAGCAGTACTTC
>-|TRBJ2-5|TRBV6-6|-
CASSPTWETQYF
TGTGCCAGCAGTCCGACGTGGGAGACCCAGTACTTC
>-|TRBJ2-7|TRBV27|-
CASSPTQTGYEQYF
TGTGCCAGCAGTCCGACCCAAACAGGGTACGAGCAGTACTTC
>-|TRBJ2-2|TRBV5-4|TRBD1
CASSSQGVNTGELFF
TGTGCCAGCAGCTCACAGGGGGTGAACACCGGGGAGCTGTTTTTT
>-|TRBJ2-1|TRBV29-1|TRBD2
CSVESSGGPYNEQFF
TGCAGCGTTGAATCTAGCGGGGGACCTTACAATGAGCAGTTCTTC
>-|TRBJ2-7|TRBV20-1|-
CSARFGRFYEQYF
TGCAGTGCTCGTTTTGGACGATTCTACGAGCAGTACTTC